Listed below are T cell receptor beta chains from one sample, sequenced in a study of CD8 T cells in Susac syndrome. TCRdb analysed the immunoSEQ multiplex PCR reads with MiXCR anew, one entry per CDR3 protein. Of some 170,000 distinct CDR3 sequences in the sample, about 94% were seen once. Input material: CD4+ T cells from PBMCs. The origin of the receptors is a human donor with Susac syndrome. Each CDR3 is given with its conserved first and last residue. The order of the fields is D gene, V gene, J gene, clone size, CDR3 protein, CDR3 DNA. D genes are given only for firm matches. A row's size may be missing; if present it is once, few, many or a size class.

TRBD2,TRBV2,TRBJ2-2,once,CASRWTSGPGELFF,TGTGCCAGCAGGTGGACTAGCGGGCCCGGGGAGCTGTTTTTT
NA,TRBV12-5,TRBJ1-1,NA,CASGLRAGVATEAFF,TGTGCTAGTGGTTTGCGGGCAGGGGTTGCGACTGAAGCTTTCTTT
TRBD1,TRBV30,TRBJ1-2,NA,CAWLQQGKYGYTF,TGTGCCTGGCTACAACAGGGGAAGTATGGCTACACCTTC
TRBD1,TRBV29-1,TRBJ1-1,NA,CSVDRGLTEAFF,TGCAGCGTAGACAGGGGGCTGACTGAAGCTTTCTTT
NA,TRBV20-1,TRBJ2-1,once,CSAVGTGTASFF,NA
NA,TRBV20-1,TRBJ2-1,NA,CSAGGVLSSYNEQFF,TGCAGTGCAGGGGGAGTCCTGAGCTCCTACAATGAGCAGTTCTTC
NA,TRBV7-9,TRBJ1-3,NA,CASSPGSLGNTIYF,TGTGCCAGCAGCCCGGGGTCTCTAGGAAACACCATATATTTT
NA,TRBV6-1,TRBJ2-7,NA,CASSESSGQIYEQYF,TGTGCCAGCAGTGAAAGTAGTGGGCAGATCTACGAGCAGTACTTC
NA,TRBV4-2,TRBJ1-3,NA,CASSQERNTIYF,TGTGCCAGCAGCCAAGAAAGGAACACCATATATTTT
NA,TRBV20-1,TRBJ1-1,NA,CSARNSLGNTEAFF,TGCAGTGCTAGAAACAGCTTGGGGAACACTGAAGCTTTCTTT
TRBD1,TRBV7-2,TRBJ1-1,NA,CASRTGLNAEAFF,TGTGCCAGCAGGACAGGGTTAAACGCTGAAGCTTTCTTT
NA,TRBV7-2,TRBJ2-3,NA,CASSSLGARGNTQYF,TGTGCCAGCAGCTCATTGGGGGCCAGGGGTAATACGCAGTATTTT
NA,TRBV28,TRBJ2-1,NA,CASSLSHGAPYNEQFF,TGTGCCAGCAGTTTATCGCACGGGGCGCCCTACAATGAGCAGTTCTTC
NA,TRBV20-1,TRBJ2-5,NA,CSAGREDWQETQYF,TGCAGTGCTGGAAGGGAGGACTGGCAAGAGACCCAGTACTTC
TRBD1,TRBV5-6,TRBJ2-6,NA,CASSLTGGAGANVLTF,TGTGCCAGCAGCTTAACAGGGGGCGCTGGGGCCAACGTCCTGACTTTC
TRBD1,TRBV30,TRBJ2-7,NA,CAWIRQGEYEQYF,TGTGCCTGGATTAGACAGGGGGAGTACGAGCAGTACTTC
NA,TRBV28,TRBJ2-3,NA,CASGGLRTHTDTQYF,TGTGCCAGCGGGGGGTTACGAACCCACACAGATACGCAGTATTTT
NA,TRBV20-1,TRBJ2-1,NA,CSAHRDEQFF,TGCAGTGCCCACCGGGATGAGCAGTTCTTC
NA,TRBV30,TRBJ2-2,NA,CAWGFGELFF,TGTGCCTGGGGGTTCGGGGAGCTGTTTTTT
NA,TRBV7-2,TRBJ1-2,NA,CASSLAWGVHAGYTF,TGTGCCAGCAGCTTAGCGTGGGGGGTCCACGCTGGCTACACCTTC
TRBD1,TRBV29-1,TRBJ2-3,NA,CSVGQGATDTQYF,TGCAGCGTTGGACAGGGGGCCACAGATACGCAGTATTTT
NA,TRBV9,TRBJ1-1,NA,CASSERGERNTEVFF,TGTGCCAGCAGCGAGAGAGGGGAACGGAACACTGAAGTTTTCTTT
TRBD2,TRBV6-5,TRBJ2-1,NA,CASREEGGDNEQFF,TGTGCCAGCAGGGAAGAGGGAGGGGACAATGAGCAGTTCTTC
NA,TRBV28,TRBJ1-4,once,CASSLGGGGEKLFF,TGTGCCAGCAGTTTAGGAGGGGGTGGTGAAAAACTGTTTTTT
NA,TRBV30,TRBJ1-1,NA,CAWSVAGRNTEAFF,TGTGCCTGGAGTGTAGCGGGCAGAAACACTGAAGCTTTCTTT
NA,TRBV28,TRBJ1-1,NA,CASKAREKAFF,TGTGCCAGCAAAGCCCGGGAGAAAGCTTTCTTT
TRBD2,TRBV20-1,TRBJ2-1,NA,CSASPGTSSYNEQFF,TGCAGTGCTAGCCCCGGGACTAGCAGCTACAATGAGCAGTTCTTC
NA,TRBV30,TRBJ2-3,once,CAWSVAPDTQYF,TGTGCCTGGAGTGTCGCCCCAGATACGCAGTATTTT
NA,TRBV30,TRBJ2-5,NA,CAWSSLGQFQETQYF,TGTGCCTGGAGTTCCCTCGGACAGTTCCAAGAGACCCAGTACTTC